What follows describes a single TCR beta chain. Its target is not known. Around 200 ng DNA, 25,000 to 30,000 T cell genomes, went into each sorted-subset replicate PCR. Here immunoSEQ multiplex PCR was the method, and the copy in TCRdb shows in-frame clones only, minus some. The sample records about 1.9 million clones, approximately 92% being singletons. These data belong to a study of shared clonotypes between healthy human individuals. CDR3 length: 12 residues. Germline V gene data show CDR1 as LNHNV and CDR2 as YYDKDF (reference sequence). After removal of 10 bases from V and 6 bases from J, the junction contained 5 bases not matched to a gene. CD8 cells regarded as naive lacked CD45RO, were positively chosen for CCR7, and omitted terminally differentiated effector memory CD45RA+ cells. Study-level results: Across subsets, estimated richness was generally greater for naive than for memory populations.

The TCR sequence derives from a man aged 18 to 29 in good health. Some clones in this sample may be carry-over from other donors' samples. J is TRBJ2-1 and V is TRBV15, with 8 nucleotides matching TRBD2. The sequencing sample was made of naive CD8+ T cells from PBMCs. CDR3 loop: CAIKRESNEQFF. CDR3 nucleotide sequence: TGTGCCATCAAGCGGGAGTCCAATGAGCAGTTCTTC.